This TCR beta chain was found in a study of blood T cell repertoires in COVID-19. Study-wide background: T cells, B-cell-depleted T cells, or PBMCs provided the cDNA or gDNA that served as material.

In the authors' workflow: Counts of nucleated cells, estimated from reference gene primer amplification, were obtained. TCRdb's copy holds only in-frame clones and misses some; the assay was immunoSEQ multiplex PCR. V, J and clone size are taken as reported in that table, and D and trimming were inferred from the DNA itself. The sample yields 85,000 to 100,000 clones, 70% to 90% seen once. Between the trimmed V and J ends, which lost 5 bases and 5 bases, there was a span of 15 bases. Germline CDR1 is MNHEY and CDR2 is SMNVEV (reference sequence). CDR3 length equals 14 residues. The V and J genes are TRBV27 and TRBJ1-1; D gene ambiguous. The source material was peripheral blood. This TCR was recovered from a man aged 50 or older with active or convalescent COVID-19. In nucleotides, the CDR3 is TGTGCCAGCAGTCCTCGGGGAGCTAGTACTGAAGCTTTCTTT. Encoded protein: CASSPRGASTEAFF.